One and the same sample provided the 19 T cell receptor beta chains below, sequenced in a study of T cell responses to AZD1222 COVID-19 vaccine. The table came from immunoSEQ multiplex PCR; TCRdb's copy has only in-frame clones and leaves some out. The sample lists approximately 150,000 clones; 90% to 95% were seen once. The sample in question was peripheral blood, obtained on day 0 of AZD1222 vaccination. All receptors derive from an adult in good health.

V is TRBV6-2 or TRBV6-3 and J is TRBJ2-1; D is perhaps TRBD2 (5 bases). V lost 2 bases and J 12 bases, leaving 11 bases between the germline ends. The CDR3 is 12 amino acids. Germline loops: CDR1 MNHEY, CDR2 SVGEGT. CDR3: CASSYPGEWQFF. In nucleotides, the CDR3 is TGTGCCAGCAGTTACCCCGGGGAATGGCAGTTCTTC.

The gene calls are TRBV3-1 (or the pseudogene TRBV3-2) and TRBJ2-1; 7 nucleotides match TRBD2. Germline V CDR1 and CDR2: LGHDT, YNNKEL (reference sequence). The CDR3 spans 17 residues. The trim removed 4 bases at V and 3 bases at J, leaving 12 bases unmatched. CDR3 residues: CASSRASSGSYYNEQFF. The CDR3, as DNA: TGTGCCAGCAGCCGTGCCAGTAGCGGGTCCTACTACAATGAGCAGTTCTTC.

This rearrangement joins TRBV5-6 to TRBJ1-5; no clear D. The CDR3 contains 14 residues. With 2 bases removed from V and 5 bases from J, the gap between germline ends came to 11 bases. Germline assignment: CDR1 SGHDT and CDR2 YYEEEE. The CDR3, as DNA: TGTGCCAGCAGCTTAGGAAGGACCGATCAGCCCCAGCATTTT. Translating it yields CASSLGRTDQPQHF. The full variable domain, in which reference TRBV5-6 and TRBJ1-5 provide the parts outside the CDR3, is DAGVTQSPTHLIKTRGQQVTLRCSPKSGHDTVSWYQQALGQGPQFIFQYYEEEERQRGNFPDRFSGHQFPNYSSELNVNALLLGDSALYLCASSLGRTDQPQHFGDGTRLSIL.

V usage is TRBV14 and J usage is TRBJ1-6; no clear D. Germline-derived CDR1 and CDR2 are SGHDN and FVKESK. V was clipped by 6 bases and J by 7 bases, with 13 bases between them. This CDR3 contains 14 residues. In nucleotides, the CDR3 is TGTGCCAGCAGGACAAAAGTGAGCAATTCACCCCTCCACTTT. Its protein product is CASRTKVSNSPLHF.

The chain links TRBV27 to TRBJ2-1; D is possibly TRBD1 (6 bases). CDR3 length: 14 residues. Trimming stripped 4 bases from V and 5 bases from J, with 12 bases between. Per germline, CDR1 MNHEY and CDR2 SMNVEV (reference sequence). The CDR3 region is CASSWAGDHNEQFF. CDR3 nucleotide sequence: TGTGCCAGCAGTTGGGCAGGGGACCACAATGAGCAGTTCTTC.

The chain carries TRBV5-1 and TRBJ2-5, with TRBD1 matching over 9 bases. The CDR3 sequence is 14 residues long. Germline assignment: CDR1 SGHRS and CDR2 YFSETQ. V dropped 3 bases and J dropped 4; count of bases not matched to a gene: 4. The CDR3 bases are TGCGCCAGCAGCTCCGGGACAGGGTCAGAGACCCAGTACTTC. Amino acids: CASSSGTGSETQYF.

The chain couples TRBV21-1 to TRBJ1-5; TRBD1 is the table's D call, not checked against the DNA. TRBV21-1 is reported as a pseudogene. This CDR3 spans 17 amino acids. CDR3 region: CASYYNGDSYSNQPQHF. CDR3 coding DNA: TGTGCCAGCTATTACAATGGTGACAGTTATAGCAATCAGCCCCAGCATTTT.

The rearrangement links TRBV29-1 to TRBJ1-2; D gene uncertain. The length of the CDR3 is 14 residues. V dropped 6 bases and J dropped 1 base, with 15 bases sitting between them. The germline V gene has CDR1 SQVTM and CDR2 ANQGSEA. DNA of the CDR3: TGCAGCGTCGATACCTTGAAGAATAACTATGGCTACACCTTC. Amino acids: CSVDTLKNNYGYTF.

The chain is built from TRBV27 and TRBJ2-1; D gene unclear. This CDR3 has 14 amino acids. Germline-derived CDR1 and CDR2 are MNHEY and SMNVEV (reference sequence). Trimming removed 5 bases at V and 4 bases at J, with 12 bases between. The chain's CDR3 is CASSITDGYNEQFF. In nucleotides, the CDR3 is TGTGCCAGCAGTATAACGGACGGATACAATGAGCAGTTCTTC.

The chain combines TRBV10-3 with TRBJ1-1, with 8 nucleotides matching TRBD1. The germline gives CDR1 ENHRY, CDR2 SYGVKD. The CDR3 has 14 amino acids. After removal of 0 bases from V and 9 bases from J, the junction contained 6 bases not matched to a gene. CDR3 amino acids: CAISESSGGRKAFF. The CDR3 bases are TGTGCCATCAGTGAGTCCTCAGGGGGCAGGAAAGCTTTCTTT.

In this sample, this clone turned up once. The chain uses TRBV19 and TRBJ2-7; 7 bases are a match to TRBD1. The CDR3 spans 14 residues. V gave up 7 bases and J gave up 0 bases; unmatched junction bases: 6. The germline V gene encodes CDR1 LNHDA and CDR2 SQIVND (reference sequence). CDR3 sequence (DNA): TGTGCCAGTAAGGACAGGCCGAGCTCCTACGAGCAGTACTTC. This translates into CASKDRPSSYEQYF.

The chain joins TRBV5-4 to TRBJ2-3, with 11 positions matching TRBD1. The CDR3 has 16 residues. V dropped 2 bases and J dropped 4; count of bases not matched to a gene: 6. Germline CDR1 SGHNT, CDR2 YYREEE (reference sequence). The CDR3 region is CASSFGGQGESDTQYF. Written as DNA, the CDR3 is TGTGCCAGCAGCTTTGGGGGACAGGGGGAATCAGATACGCAGTATTTT. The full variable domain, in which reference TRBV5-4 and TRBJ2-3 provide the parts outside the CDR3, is ETGVTQSPTHLIKTRGQQVTLRCSSQSGHNTVSWYQQALGQGPQFIFQYYREEENGRGNFPPRFSGLQFPNYSSELNVNALELDDSALYLCASSFGGQGESDTQYFGPGTRLTVL.

CDR3 protein: CASSVGQDYGYTF. The CDR3 DNA sequence: TGTGCCAGCAGCGTGGGACAGGACTATGGCTACACCTTC. The rearrangement joins TRBV5-4 to TRBJ1-2, with TRBD1 identical over 8 bases. The J segment lost 3 bases and the V segment lost 4 bases, leaving 2 bases of the junction unmatched. The CDR3 is made up of 13 amino acids. Germline lookup yields CDR1 SGHNT and CDR2 YYREEE (reference sequence).

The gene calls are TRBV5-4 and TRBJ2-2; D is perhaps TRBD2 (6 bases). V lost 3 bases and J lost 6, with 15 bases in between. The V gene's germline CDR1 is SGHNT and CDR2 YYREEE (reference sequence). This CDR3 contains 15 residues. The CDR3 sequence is CASSSPPGGAGELFF. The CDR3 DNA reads TGTGCCAGCAGCTCCCCCCCCGGCGGGGCCGGGGAGCTGTTTTTT. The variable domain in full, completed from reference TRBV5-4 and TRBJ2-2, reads ETGVTQSPTHLIKTRGQQVTLRCSSQSGHNTVSWYQQALGQGPQFIFQYYREEENGRGNFPPRFSGLQFPNYSSELNVNALELDDSALYLCASSSPPGGAGELFFGEGSRLTVL.

CDR3 nucleotides: TGTGCCTGGGCCTCCCTTAACGGTCCGGGACAAGCTTTCTTT. It codes for CAWASLNGPGQAFF. The rearrangement uses TRBV30 and TRBJ1-1, with D possibly matching TRBD1 (5 bases). CDR3 length: 14 amino acids. Germline V gene sequence: CDR1 GTSNPN, CDR2 SVGIG (reference sequence). V lost 5 bases and J 9 bases, leaving 22 bases between the germline ends.

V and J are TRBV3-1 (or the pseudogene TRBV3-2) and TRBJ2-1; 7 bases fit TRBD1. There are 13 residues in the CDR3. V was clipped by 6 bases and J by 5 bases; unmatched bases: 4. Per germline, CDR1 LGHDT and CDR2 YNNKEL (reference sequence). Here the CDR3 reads CASRRDRHNEQFF. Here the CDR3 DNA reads TGTGCCAGCAGACGGGACAGACACAATGAGCAGTTCTTC.

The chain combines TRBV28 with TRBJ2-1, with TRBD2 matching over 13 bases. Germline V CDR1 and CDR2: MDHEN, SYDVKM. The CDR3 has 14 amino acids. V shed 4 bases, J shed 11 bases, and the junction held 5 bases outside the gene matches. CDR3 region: CASSSTSGGDKQFF. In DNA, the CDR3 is TGTGCCAGCAGTTCAACTAGCGGGGGGGACAAGCAGTTCTTC.

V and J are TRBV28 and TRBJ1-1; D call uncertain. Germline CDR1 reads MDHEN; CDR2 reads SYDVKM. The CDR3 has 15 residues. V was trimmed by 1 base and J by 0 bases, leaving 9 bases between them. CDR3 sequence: CASSLYGLMNTEAFF. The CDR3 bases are TGTGCCAGCAGTTTATATGGGCTCATGAACACTGAAGCTTTCTTT.

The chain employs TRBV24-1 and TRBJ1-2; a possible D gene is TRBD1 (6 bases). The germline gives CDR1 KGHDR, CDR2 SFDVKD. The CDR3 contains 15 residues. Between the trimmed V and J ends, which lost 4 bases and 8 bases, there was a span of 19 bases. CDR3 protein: CATSDPGQTRGGYTF. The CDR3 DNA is TGTGCCACCAGTGACCCAGGACAGACCAGGGGAGGCTACACCTTC.